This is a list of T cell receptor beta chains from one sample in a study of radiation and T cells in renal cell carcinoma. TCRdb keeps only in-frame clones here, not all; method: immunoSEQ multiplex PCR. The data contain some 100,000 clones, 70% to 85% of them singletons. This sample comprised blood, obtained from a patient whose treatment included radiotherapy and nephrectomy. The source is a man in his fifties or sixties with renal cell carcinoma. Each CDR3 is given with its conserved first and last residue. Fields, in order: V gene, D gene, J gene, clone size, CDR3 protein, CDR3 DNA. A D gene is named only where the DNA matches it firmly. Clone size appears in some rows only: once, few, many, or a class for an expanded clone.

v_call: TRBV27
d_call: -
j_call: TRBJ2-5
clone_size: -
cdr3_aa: CASSLVEAETQYF
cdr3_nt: TGTGCCAGCAGTTTAGTTGAGGCAGAGACCCAGTACTTC

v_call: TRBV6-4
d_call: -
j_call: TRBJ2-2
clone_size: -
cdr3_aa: CASSDSHLTGELFF
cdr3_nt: TGTGCCAGCAGTGACTCACACCTCACCGGGGAGCTGTTTTTT

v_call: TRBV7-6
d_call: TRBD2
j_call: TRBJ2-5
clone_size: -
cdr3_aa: CASRRLAGWYQETQYF
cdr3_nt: TGTGCCAGCAGAAGGCTAGCGGGGTGGTACCAAGAGACCCAGTACTTC

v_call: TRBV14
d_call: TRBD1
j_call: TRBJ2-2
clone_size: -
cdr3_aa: CASSQGQGPYTGELFF
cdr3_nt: TGTGCCAGCAGCCAAGGACAGGGGCCCTACACCGGGGAGCTGTTTTTT

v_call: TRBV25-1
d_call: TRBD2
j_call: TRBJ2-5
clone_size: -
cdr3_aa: CASSGKLAGGLGKETQYF
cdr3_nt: TGTGCCAGCAGTGGTAAACTAGCGGGAGGGCTCGGGAAAGAGACCCAGTACTTC

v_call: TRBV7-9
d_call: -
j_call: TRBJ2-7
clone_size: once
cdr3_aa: CASSPPGLGYHEQYF
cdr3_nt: TGTGCCAGCAGCCCCCCAGGTTTAGGGTACCACGAGCAGTACTTC

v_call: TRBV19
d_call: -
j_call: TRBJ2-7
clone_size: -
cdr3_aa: CASSHGTENYEQYF
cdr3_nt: TGTGCCAGTAGCCACGGGACTGAAAATTACGAGCAGTACTTC

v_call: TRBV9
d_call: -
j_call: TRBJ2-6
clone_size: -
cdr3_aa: CASSVGPYSGANVLTF
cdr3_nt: TGTGCCAGCAGCGTAGGACCCTATTCTGGGGCCAACGTCCTGACTTTC

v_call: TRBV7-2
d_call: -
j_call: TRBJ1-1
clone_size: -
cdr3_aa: CASSGGTLNTEAFF
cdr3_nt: TGTGCCAGCAGCGGGGGGACACTTAACACTGAAGCTTTCTTT

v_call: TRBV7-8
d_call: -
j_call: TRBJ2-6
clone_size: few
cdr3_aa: CASSLFGQTLISGANVLTF
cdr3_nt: TGTGCCAGCAGTCTATTTGGGCAGACCCTGATCTCTGGGGCCAACGTCCTGACTTTC

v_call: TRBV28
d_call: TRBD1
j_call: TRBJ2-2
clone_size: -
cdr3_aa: CASRPPGQANTGELFF
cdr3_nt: TGTGCCAGCAGACCTCCGGGACAGGCGAACACCGGGGAGCTGTTTTTT

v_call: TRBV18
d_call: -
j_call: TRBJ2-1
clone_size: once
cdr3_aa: CASSPLVIAINEQFF
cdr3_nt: TGTGCCAGCTCACCACTGGTGATAGCGATAAATGAGCAGTTCTTC

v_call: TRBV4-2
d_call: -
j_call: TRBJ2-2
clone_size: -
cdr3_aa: CASSRPQATGELFF
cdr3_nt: TGTGCCAGCAGCCGCCCCCAAGCGACCGGGGAGCTGTTTTTT

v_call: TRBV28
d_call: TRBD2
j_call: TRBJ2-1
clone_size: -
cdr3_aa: CASSLGLAIGNEQFF
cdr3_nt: TGTGCCAGCAGTCTCGGACTAGCAATCGGCAATGAGCAGTTCTTC

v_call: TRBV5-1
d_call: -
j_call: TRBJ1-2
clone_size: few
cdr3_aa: CASSQQGDDYTF
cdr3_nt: TGCGCCAGCAGCCAACAGGGAGATGACTACACCTTC

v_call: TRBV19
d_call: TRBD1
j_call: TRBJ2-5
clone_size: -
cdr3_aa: CASSLAPGQGGHQETQYF
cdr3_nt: TGTGCCAGTAGTCTCGCTCCGGGACAGGGTGGCCATCAAGAGACCCAGTACTTC

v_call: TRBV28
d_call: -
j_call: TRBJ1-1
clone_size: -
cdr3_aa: CASSSNTEAFF
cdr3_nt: TGTGCCAGCAGCTCTAACACTGAAGCTTTCTTT

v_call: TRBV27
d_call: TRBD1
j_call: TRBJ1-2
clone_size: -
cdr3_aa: CASRTGGGYTF
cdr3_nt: TGTGCCAGCCGGACAGGGGGTGGCTACACCTTC

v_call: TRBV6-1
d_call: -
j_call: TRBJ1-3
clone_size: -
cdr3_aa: CASSERTAGNTIYF
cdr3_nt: TGTGCCAGCAGTGAAAGGACCGCAGGAAACACCATATATTTT

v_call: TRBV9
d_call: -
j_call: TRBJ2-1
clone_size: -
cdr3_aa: CASSVGWGGLAEQFF
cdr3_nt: TGTGCCAGCAGCGTAGGATGGGGCGGACTGGCTGAGCAGTTCTTC

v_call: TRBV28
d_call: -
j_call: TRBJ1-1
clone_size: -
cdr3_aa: CASSLPVGVTEAFF
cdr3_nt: TGTGCCAGCAGTTTGCCGGTGGGGGTCACTGAAGCTTTCTTT

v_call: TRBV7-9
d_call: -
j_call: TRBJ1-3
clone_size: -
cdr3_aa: CASSLAARGNTIYF
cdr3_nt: TGTGCCAGCAGCTTAGCGGCCCGTGGAAACACCATATATTTT

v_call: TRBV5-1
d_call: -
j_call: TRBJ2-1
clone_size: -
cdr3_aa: CASSWSSSGEQFF
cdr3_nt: TGCGCCAGCAGCTGGAGTAGCTCGGGTGAGCAGTTCTTC

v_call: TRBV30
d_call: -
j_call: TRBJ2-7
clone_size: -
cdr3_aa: CAWQDGYEQYF
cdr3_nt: TGTGCCTGGCAGGACGGTTACGAGCAGTACTTC

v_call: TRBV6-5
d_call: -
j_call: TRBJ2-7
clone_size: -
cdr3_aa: CASSYSEGVSTNEQYF
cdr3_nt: TGTGCCAGCAGTTACTCGGAGGGGGTCTCTACTAACGAGCAGTACTTC

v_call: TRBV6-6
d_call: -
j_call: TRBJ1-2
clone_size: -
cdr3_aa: CASRTNAEQGYTF
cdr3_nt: TGTGCCAGCAGGACCAACGCAGAACAAGGCTACACCTTC

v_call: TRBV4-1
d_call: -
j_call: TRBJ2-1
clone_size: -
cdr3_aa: CASSHERPGTVPSYNEQFF
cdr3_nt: TGCGCCAGCAGCCATGAGAGGCCCGGAACGGTCCCCTCCTACAATGAGCAGTTCTTC

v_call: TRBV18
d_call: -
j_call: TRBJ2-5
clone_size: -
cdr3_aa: CASSPNKGGETQYF
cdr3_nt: TGTGCCAGCTCACCGAATAAAGGGGGGGAGACCCAGTACTTC

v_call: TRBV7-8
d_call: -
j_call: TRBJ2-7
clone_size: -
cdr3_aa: CASSPVGEHEQYF
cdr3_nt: TGTGCCAGCAGCCCAGTGGGGGAGCACGAGCAGTACTTC

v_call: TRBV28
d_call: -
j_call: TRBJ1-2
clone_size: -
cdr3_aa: CASSLFFGGGYTF
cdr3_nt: TGTGCCAGCAGTTTATTCTTCGGAGGAGGCTACACCTTC

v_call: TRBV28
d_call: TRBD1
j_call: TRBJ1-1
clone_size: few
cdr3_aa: CASTLPQGAMAEAFF
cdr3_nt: TGTGCCAGCACCTTACCACAGGGGGCGATGGCTGAAGCTTTCTTT

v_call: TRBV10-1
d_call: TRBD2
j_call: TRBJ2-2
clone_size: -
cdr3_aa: CASSGLAASTGELFF
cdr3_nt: TGCGCCAGCAGTGGACTAGCGGCTTCGACCGGGGAGCTGTTTTTT

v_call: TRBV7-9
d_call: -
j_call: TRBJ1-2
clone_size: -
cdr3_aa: CASSLGREEGGGYTF
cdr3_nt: TGTGCCAGCAGCTTAGGACGGGAGGAAGGCGGAGGCTACACCTTC

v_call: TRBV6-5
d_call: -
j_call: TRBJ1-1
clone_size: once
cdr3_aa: CASSYSSLGRAFF
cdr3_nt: TGTGCCAGCAGTTACTCGAGCCTAGGCAGGGCTTTCTTT

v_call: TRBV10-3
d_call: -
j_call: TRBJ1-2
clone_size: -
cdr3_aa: CAISGGRSNYGYTF
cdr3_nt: TGTGCCATCAGTGGTGGCAGGTCTAACTATGGCTACACCTTC